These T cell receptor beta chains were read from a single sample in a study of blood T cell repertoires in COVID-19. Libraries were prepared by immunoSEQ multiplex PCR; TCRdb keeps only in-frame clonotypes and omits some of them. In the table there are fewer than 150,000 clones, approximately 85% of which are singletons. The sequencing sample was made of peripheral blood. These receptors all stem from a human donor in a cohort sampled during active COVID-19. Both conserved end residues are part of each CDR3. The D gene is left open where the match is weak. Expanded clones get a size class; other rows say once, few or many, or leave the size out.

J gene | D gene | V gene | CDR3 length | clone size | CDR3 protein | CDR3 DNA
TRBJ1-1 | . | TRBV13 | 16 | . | CASSLRDGVRNTEAFF | TGTGCCAGCAGCTTACGGGATGGCGTCAGGAACACTGAAGCTTTCTTT
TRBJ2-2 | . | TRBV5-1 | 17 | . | CASNHRDGLKDTGELFF | TGCGCCAGCAACCATCGTGACGGACTCAAAGACACCGGGGAGCTGTTTTTT
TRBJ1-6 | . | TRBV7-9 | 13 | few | CASSPHSNSPLHF | TGTGCCAGCAGCCCCCACAGTAATTCACCCCTCCACTTT
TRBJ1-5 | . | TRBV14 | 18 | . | CASSQDVPGMRLNQPQHF | TGTGCCAGCAGCCAAGATGTCCCTGGTATGAGGTTGAATCAGCCCCAGCATTTT
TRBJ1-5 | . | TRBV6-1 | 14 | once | CASSEEAVVQPQHF | TGTGCCAGCAGTGAAGAAGCGGTCGTGCAGCCCCAGCATTTT
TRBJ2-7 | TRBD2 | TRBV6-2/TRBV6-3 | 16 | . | CASSYSIAGLSYEQYF | TGTGCCAGCAGTTACTCGATTGCGGGACTATCCTACGAGCAGTACTTC
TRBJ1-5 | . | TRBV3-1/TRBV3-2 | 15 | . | CASSQDFGEIQPQHF | TGTGCCAGCAGCCAAGATTTTGGGGAGATCCAGCCCCAGCATTTT
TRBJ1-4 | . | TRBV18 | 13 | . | CASSRGLNEKLFF | TGTGCCAGCTCACGGGGGCTTAATGAAAAACTGTTTTTT
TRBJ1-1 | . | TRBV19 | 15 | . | CASSNITGPYSEAFF | TGTGCCAGTAGCAACATTACAGGGCCATACAGTGAAGCTTTCTTT
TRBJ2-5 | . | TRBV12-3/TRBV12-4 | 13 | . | CASSFPQRETQYF | TGTGCCAGCAGTTTTCCTCAGCGGGAGACCCAGTACTTC
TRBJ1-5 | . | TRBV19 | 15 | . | CASLEGKYSNQPQHF | TGTGCCAGTCTTGAGGGAAAGTATAGCAATCAGCCCCAGCATTTT
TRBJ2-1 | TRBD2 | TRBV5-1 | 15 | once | CASSLVAAGHNEQFF | TGCGCCAGCAGCTTGGTCGCAGCGGGGCACAATGAGCAGTTCTTC
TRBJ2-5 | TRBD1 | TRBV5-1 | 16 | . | CASSPDVTGGEETQYF | TGCGCCAGCAGCCCCGACGTCACAGGGGGCGAAGAGACCCAGTACTTC
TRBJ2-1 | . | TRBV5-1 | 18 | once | CASSPQGSGVSSYNEQFF | TGCGCCAGCAGCCCACAAGGGTCGGGAGTGAGCTCCTACAATGAGCAGTTCTTC
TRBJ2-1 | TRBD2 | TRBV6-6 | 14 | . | CASARGGSFNEQFF | TGTGCCAGCGCTCGGGGGGGCTCCTTTAATGAGCAGTTCTTC
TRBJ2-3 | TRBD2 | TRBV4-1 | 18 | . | CASSQEGRGAPGTDTQYF | TGCGCCAGCAGCCAAGAGGGGCGGGGGGCCCCAGGGACAGATACGCAGTATTTT
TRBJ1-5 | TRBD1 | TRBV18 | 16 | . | CASSPITGGINQPQHF | TGTGCCAGCTCACCGATAACAGGGGGGATCAATCAGCCCCAGCATTTT
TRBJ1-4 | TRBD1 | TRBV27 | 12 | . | CASSGQGEKLFF | TGTGCCAGCAGTGGACAGGGTGAAAAACTGTTTTTT
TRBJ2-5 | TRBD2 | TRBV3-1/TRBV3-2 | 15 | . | CASSRSGRLKETQYF | TGTGCCAGCAGCCGTAGCGGGCGGTTAAAAGAGACCCAGTACTTC
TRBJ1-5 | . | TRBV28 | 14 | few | CASGISVSNQPQHF | TGTGCCAGCGGAATCAGCGTAAGCAATCAGCCCCAGCATTTT
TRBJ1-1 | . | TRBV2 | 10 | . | CASSRGEAFF | TGTGCCAGCAGCCGAGGGGAAGCTTTCTTT
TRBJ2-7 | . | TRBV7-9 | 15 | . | CASSLADLSNYEQYF | TGTGCCAGCAGCTTAGCGGACTTATCGAACTACGAGCAGTACTTC
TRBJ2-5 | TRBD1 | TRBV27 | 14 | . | CASSFGTAQETQYF | TGTGCCAGCAGTTTCGGGACAGCTCAAGAGACCCAGTACTTC
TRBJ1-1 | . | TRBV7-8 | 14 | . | CASSLASMNTEAFF | TGTGCCAGCAGCTTAGCGTCCATGAACACTGAAGCTTTCTTT
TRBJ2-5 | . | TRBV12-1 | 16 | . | CASSPRLAGGQETQYF | TGTGCCAGCAGCCCCAGGCTAGCGGGGGGCCAAGAGACCCAGTACTTC
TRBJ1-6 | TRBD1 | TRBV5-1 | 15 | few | CASSRDSSYNSPLHF | TGCGCCAGCAGCCGGGACAGTTCCTATAATTCACCCCTCCACTTT
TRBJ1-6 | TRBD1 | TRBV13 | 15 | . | CASSRGQGVNSPLHF | TGTGCCAGCAGCCGCGGACAGGGGGTAAATTCACCCCTCCACTTT
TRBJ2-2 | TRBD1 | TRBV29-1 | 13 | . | CSVSQQGAGELFF | TGCAGCGTTTCCCAACAGGGGGCCGGGGAGCTGTTTTTT
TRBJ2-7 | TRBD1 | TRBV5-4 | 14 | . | CASSSGTGVYEQYF | TGTGCCAGCAGCTCCGGGACAGGTGTCTACGAGCAGTACTTC